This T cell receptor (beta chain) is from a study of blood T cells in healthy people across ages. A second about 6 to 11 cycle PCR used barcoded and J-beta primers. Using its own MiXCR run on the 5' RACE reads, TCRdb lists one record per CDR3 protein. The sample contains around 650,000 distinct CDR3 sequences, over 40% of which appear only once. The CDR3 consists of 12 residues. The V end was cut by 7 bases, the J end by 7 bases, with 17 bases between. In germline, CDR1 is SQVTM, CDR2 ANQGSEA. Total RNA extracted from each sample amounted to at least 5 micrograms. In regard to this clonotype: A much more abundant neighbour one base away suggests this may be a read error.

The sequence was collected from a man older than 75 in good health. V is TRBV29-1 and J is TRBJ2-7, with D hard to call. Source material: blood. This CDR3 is CSAGPKAWEQYF. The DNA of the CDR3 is TGCAGCGCCGGACCTAAGGCGTGGGAGCAGTACTTC.